What follows describes a single TCR beta chain. Its antigen is undetermined. Per the study methods: Filtering of immunoSEQ junctional sequences could not match full-length read filtering. Assay used: immunoSEQ multiplex PCR; TCRdb lists only in-frame clones, some missing. Clone size and V and J calls were adopted from that table, with D and trimming inferred from the DNA. The repertoire has some 1.5 million clones, around 98% of them found once; the top ten carry about 0.45%. CD4+ cell separation produced CD45RA+ naive and CD45RA-negative memory subsets. V lost 4 bases to trimming and J lost 8 bases, with 17 bases between them. Germline values: CDR1 SNHLY, CDR2 FYNNEI. The CDR3 is 14 amino acids. The source of the sample is a study of shared clonotypes between healthy human individuals. Study results and limitations: Researchers found naive subsets generally carried larger estimated richness than memory subsets. Among non-shared clonotypes, generation probabilities were lower than among those shared by all four donors.

The chain employs TRBV2 and TRBJ1-2; tentative D call: TRBD1 (6 bases). Sequencing was carried out using naive CD4+ T cells sorted from blood. Subset specified: CD45RA+ positively selected. The TCR was taken from a man aged 25-40 years in good health. The chain's CDR3 is CASSGRGEQRGYTF. For the CDR3, the DNA is TGTGCCAGCAGTGGAAGGGGGGAACAGCGGGGCTACACCTTC.